The 8 T cell receptor beta chains presented below share a single source sample, sequenced in a study of Ad26.COV2.S vaccination and SARS-CoV-2 variants. Clones were sequenced by immunoSEQ multiplex PCR, and TCRdb holds only the in-frame ones, with some missing. The sample lists around 250,000 clones; around 90% were seen once. The sample's treatment: roughly 20 received Ad26.COV2.S at low or high dose, single or two shots; about 5 received placebo; per-sample allocation not given. Specimen acquisition occurred on day 63 following the initial vaccine or placebo injection. The source material was peripheral blood, sampled in a trial of Ad26.COV2.S vaccine versus placebo. All receptors come from a person aged 18-60 years who received the Ad26.COV2.S COVID-19 vaccine or a placebo.

The V and J genes are TRBV6-5 and TRBJ2-2; either TRBD1 or TRBD2 may supply D (5 bases each). From germline, CDR1 is MNHEY and CDR2 SVGAGI. V lost 7 bases to trimming and J lost 0 bases, with 12 bases between them. This CDR3 is built from 15 residues. The CDR3 DNA reads as TGTGCCAGCAAACCGAAGGGACCGAACACCGGGGAGCTGTTTTTT. This sequence encodes CASKPKGPNTGELFF.

This clone was detected only once. The rearrangement links TRBV7-2 to TRBJ2-1; 10 bases match TRBD2. This CDR3 is built from 16 residues. Per germline, CDR1 SGHTA and CDR2 FQGNSA. Trimming removed 5 bases from V and 7 bases from J; junction bases left unmatched: 11. The CDR3 bases are TGTGCCAGCAGCCCATCAGCGGGAGGGCCAGGAAATGAGCAGTTCTTC. Protein sequence: CASSPSAGGPGNEQFF.

The genes are TRBV6-5 and TRBJ1-1, with 7 bases matching TRBD1. This CDR3 comprises 14 residues. V trimming: 10 bases; J trimming: 4 bases; junction bases outside the gene matches: 12. Germline CDR1 reads MNHEY; CDR2 reads SVGAGI. The CDR3 DNA reads TGTGCCACTAAGGGGACAGTAGGCGGCACTGAAGCTTTCTTT. As protein: CATKGTVGGTEAFF.

The chain links TRBV6-2 or TRBV6-3 to TRBJ2-1; the match to TRBD2 covers 13 bases. Unmatched junction bases numbered 6, after V lost 5 bases and J lost 8 bases. The CDR3 runs to 15 residues. Germline CDR1 MNHEY, CDR2 SVGEGT. CDR3 sequence reads: CASSPTSGRRYEQFF. For the CDR3, the DNA is TGTGCCAGCAGTCCGACTAGCGGGAGGAGGTATGAGCAGTTCTTC.

The chain uses TRBV18 and TRBJ2-6; weak D call: TRBD1 (6 bases). V was pared by 2 bases and J by 2 bases, with 16 bases between. In germline, CDR1 is KGHSH, CDR2 LQKENI. The CDR3 is made up of 18 amino acids. CDR3 bases: TGTGCCAGCTCACCAAATGGGGGTGAGGGGGCTGGGGCCAACGTCCTGACTTTC. It translates to CASSPNGGEGAGANVLTF. Full variable domain (outside the CDR3, taken from reference TRBV18 and TRBJ2-6): NAGVMQNPRHLVRRRGQEARLRCSPMKGHSHVYWYRQLPEEGLKFMVYLQKENIIDESGMPKERFSAEFPKEGPSILRIQQVVRGDSAAYFCASSPNGGEGAGANVLTFGAGSRLTVL.

This rearrangement joins TRBV14 to TRBJ2-1, with TRBD2 as a possible D gene (5 bases). There are 14 residues in the CDR3. Trimming took off 4 bases at V and 7 bases at J, with 14 bases between the two ends. The germline gives CDR1 SGHDN, CDR2 FVKESK. Here the CDR3 reads CASSPTPSGNEQFF. DNA of the CDR3: TGTGCCAGCAGCCCCACGCCCTCGGGGAATGAGCAGTTCTTC. The full variable domain, with the rest looked up from reference TRBV14 and TRBJ2-1, is EAGVTQFPSHSVIEKGQTVTLRCDPISGHDNLYWYRRVMGKEIKFLLHFVKESKQDESGMPNNRFLAERTGGTYSTLKVQPAELEDSGVYFCASSPTPSGNEQFFGPGTRLTVL.

This chain links TRBV9 with TRBJ1-2; TRBD1 is a possible D gene (6 bases). CDR1 is SGDLS, CDR2 YYNGEE, per germline. The CDR3 consists of 12 residues. V was trimmed by 4 bases and J by 4 bases, leaving 8 bases between them. Written as DNA, the CDR3 is TGTGCCAGCAGCCCAGGGGTCTATGGCTACACCTTC. Translating gives CASSPGVYGYTF.

V gene TRBV10-3 combines with J gene TRBJ1-2, with D possibly matching TRBD1 (6 bases). Germline V gene sequence: CDR1 ENHRY, CDR2 SYGVKD. This CDR3 contains 18 residues. V lost 0 bases and J 4 bases, leaving 21 bases between the germline ends. CDR3 sequence (DNA): TGTGCCATCAGTGAGTCGGTGACCATTGGGGGGCCGCCCTATGGCTACACCTTC. Amino acids: CAISESVTIGGPPYGYTF.